These T cell receptor beta chains were read from a single sample in a study of T-cell reconstitution after alpha-beta-depleted transplantation in children. In TCRdb, the PCR reads were re-called with MiXCR into one record per CDR3 protein. The sample has about 540,000 distinct CDR3 sequences, around 16% seen once; the top ten hold 3.3%. The sequenced sample was PBMCs from the stem cell graft donor, obtained from the stem cell graft. Receptor source: a human donor who donated a stem cell graft to a child with acute lymphoblastic leukemia. Both conserved end residues are part of each CDR3. A D gene is named only where the DNA matches it firmly. Size values are once, few and many counts, or a class for expanded clones, and some rows have none.

>TRBV27|TRBJ2-2|-|-
CASSLPDRELFF
TGTGCCAGCAGTTTACCCGACCGGGAGCTGTTTTTT
>TRBV6-2/TRBV6-3|TRBJ2-3|few|-
CASSADVVSDTQYF
TGTGCCAGCAGCGCTGACGTCGTCTCAGATACGCAGTATTTT
>TRBV6-1|TRBJ1-1|-|TRBD1
CASGISGGTRAFF
TGTGCCAGCGGAATTTCAGGGGGCACTAGAGCTTTCTTT
>TRBV20-1|TRBJ2-3|few|TRBD2
CSRRKGLAAADTQYF
TGCAGCCGACGGAAGGGACTAGCGGCCGCAGATACGCAGTATTTT
>TRBV27|TRBJ2-7|-|-
CASRRTLWDRPPEQYF
TGTGCCAGCAGACGTACTCTTTGGGATCGACCACCCGAGCAGTACTTC
>TRBV20-1|TRBJ2-1|few|TRBD2
CCARRATSGTYNEQFF
TGCTGTGCTAGACGCGCGACTAGCGGTACCTACAATGAGCAGTTCTTC
>TRBV6-2/TRBV6-3|TRBJ2-7|-|TRBD2
CASSSSSLAGGREQYF
TGTGCCAGCAGTTCGAGCTCCCTAGCGGGAGGGCGAGAGCAGTACTTC
>TRBV5-1|TRBJ2-2|-|-
CASSVWGNTGELFF
TGCGCCAGCAGTGTGTGGGGGAACACCGGGGAGCTGTTTTTT
>TRBV2|TRBJ2-5|few|-
CASSDLPSAFEETQYF
TGTGCCAGCAGTGACCTCCCCTCAGCGTTCGAAGAGACCCAGTACTTC
>TRBV6-1|TRBJ2-1|-|-
CASSLNPRETNNEQFF
TGTGCCAGCAGCCTTAACCCCAGGGAGACCAACAATGAGCAGTTCTTC
>TRBV20-1|TRBJ2-7|-|-
CSAPVGAYEQYF
TGCAGTGCTCCCGTAGGAGCCTACGAGCAGTACTTC
>TRBV5-1|TRBJ2-3|-|TRBD2
CASSLVSGSKTDTQYF
TGCGCCAGCAGCTTGGTCAGCGGGAGTAAGACAGATACGCAGTATTTT
>TRBV4-1|TRBJ2-1|few|-
CASSHTPGSEQFF
TGCGCCAGCAGCCACACCCCGGGGTCCGAGCAGTTCTTC
>TRBV10-3|TRBJ2-5|many|TRBD1
CAIRAGQGYGKETQYF
TGTGCCATCAGAGCGGGACAGGGTTACGGCAAAGAGACCCAGTACTTC
>TRBV12-3/TRBV12-4|TRBJ2-7|few|-
CASSHGAYEQYF
TGTGCCAGCAGTCATGGAGCCTACGAGCAGTACTTC